The text below deals with one T cell receptor beta chain. It lacks a known antigen. Base qualities are not recorded, but no much larger clone differs from it by a single base. The immunoSEQ Assay, a bias-controlled multiplex PCR, was used to amplify TCRbeta CDR3 regions from genomic DNA. The paper's processing steps were these. The number of nucleated cells in each sample was estimated from the amplification of reference gene primers within the assay. To quantify the absolute abundance of each unique TCRbeta CDR3 rearrangement, sequence reads were collapsed and filtered. Productive Simpson clonality was computed per sample as the square root of Simpson's diversity index over productive rearrangements. TCRdb limited this immuneACCESS table to in-frame rearrangements with V and J called. A share of clones is missing; checked studies link under half to unresolved V genes, and the rest is unexplained. V, J and clone size are those of that table, while D and trimming were read from the DNA. Counted in this sample were some 200,000 clones; 70% to 90% of them appeared once. 6.5% to 8.5% of the sample is taken by the ten largest.

Enrolling through a virtual design, the prospective study's participants ranged in age from roughly 18 to 95 years and lived across about two dozen United States geographic areas. In the prospective study, cohorts were assigned on the basis of participant-reported clinical history obtained from a screening survey and a study questionnaire. Mobile phlebotomists in the prospective study collected whole blood, serum and a nasopharyngeal or oropharyngeal swab from every participant. Additional blood draws and questionnaires over an approximately two-month period could optionally be provided by prospective study participants. Before DNA extraction, blood samples from the prospective study were shipped at room temperature or frozen. The junction shows trimming of 4 bases on V and 3 bases on J, plus 16 bases between the germline ends. The CDR3 holds 15 amino acids from the cysteine to the phenylalanine. Here the CDR3 DNA is all that survives: 45 bases in frame from base 1. According to the germline V gene (reference sequence), CDR1 reads SGHNT and CDR2 reads YYREEE.

This sample stems from a study of blood T cell repertoires in COVID-19 (dated by TCRdb to 2020 to 2021). Regarding the complete study: Samples from collaborators originated in the United States, Italy and Spain and spanned both the acute and convalescent phases of COVID-19. The material from the prospective study consisted of cDNA or gDNA derived from T cells, B-cell-depleted T cells, or PBMCs. Deeply sampled blood TCRbeta repertoires from subjects exposed to, actively infected with, or recovered from COVID-19 were included in the dataset. The repertoires were released in a freely available public database intended as a resource for research on the immune response to SARS-CoV-2. The samples were drawn from the first 160 participants of the ongoing ImmuneRACE study and from 1,254 subjects provided by 6 global collaborators. The sample metadata nearly always contained a de-identified subject ID, COVID-19 status, age in years and sex. Where available, HLA class I and class II types were obtained from metadata supplied by the sample provider rather than from assay-based typing.

What the study reported, not specific to this receptor: The quantity of clinical and demographic metadata differed by source and by participant and was supplied without curation.

Recombination joined TRBV5-4 with TRBJ1-2, with no confidently assigned D gene. Sequenced input: PBMCs or T cells enriched from blood (not recorded which). This TCR was sampled from a woman aged 40 to 55 with acute COVID-19. The CDR3 protein: CASSRAALGDYGYTF. The nucleotides read TGTGCCAGCAGCCGGGCGGCCCTCGGGGACTATGGCTACACCTTC.